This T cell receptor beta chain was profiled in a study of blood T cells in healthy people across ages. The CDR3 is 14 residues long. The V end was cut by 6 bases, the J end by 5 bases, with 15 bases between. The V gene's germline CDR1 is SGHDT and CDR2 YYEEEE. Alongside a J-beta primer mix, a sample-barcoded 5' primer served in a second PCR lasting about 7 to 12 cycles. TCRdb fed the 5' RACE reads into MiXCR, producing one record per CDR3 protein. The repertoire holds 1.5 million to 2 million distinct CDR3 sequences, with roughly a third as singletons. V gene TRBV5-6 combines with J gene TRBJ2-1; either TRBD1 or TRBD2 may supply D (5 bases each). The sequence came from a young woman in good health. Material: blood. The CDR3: CASTIYGTHNEQFF. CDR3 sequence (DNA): TGTGCCAGCACCATTTACGGGACCCACAATGAGCAGTTCTTC.